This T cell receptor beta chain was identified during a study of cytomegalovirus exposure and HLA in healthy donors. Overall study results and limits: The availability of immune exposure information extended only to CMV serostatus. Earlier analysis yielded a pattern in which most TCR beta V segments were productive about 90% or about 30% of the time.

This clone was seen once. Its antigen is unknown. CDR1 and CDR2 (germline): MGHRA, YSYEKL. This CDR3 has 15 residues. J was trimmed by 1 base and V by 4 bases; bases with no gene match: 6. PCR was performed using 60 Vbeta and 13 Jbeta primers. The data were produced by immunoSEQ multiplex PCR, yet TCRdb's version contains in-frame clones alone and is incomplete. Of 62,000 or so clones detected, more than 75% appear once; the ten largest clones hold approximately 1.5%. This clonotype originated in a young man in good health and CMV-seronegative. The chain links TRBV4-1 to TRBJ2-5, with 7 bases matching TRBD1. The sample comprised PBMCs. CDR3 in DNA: TGCGCCAGCAGCCTCGAAGACAGGGCCCAAGAGACCCAGTACTTC. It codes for CASSLEDRAQETQYF.